These 21 T cell receptor beta chains came from one sample sequenced in a study of blood T cell repertoires in COVID-19. Method: immunoSEQ multiplex PCR; TCRdb's copy keeps in-frame clones and lacks some. Among 200,000 to 300,000 clones, about 86% were seen once, and the ten largest hold 2.5% to 3.5%. The specimen sequenced was peripheral blood. The receptors originated from a woman in her 30s who had recovered from COVID-19.

The chain joins TRBV7-3 to TRBJ2-1; perhaps TRBD2 as D (6 bases). Trimming cost V 5 bases and J 2 bases, with 25 bases left between them. CDR1 is SGHTA, CDR2 FQGTGA, per germline. This CDR3 is 19 amino acids long. CDR3 DNA sequence: TGTGCCAGCAGCCCCCTTCCCGGGGCTCACCGCGGGGCCTACAATGAGCAGTTCTTC. This gives the protein CASSPLPGAHRGAYNEQFF.

This rearrangement joins TRBV6-4 to TRBJ1-4, with TRBD1 matching over 8 bases. This CDR3 is built from 14 residues. J gave up 8 bases and V 11 bases, and 13 bases lay outside the gene matches. From germline, CDR1 is MRHNA and CDR2 SNTAGT. The CDR3 bases are TGTGCCTTCCCTCTTGAGGACAGGGCAGAAAAACTGTTTTTT. Translation gives CAFPLEDRAEKLFF.

This sequence joins TRBV5-5 and TRBJ2-3; TRBD1 matches at 8 bases. This CDR3 is 17 amino acids long. V shed 2 bases, J shed 3 bases, and the junction held 11 bases outside the gene matches. Per the germline V gene, CDR1 is SGHKS and CDR2 is YYEKEE (reference sequence). In DNA, the CDR3 is TGTGCCAGCAGCTTACAGGCAGGGGGCGCGTGGACAGATACGCAGTATTTT. Residues: CASSLQAGGAWTDTQYF.

The chain couples TRBV5-6 to TRBJ2-2, with 10 bases that match TRBD1. The length of the CDR3 is 18 residues. Germline trimming cut 2 bases from V and 2 bases from J; bases unmatched to any gene: 9. The V gene's germline CDR1 is SGHDT and CDR2 YYEEEE. The CDR3 DNA is TGTGCCAGCAGCTTCGGACAGGGGGTAACGTCCAACACCGGGGAGCTGTTTTTT. The encoded protein is CASSFGQGVTSNTGELFF.

The chain uses TRBV30 and TRBJ1-2; unclear D gene. V lost 8 bases and J 8 bases, leaving 18 bases between the germline ends. CDR1 and CDR2 from the germline V gene are GTSNPN and SVGIG (reference sequence). CDR3 length equals 12 residues. CDR3 DNA: TGTGCCACTAGGCTCTTAGGAGGAGGCTACACCTTC. Residues: CATRLLGGGYTF.

The gene calls are TRBV7-9 and TRBJ1-1; 9 bases match TRBD1. Per germline, CDR1 SEHNR and CDR2 FQNEAQ (reference sequence). The CDR3 sequence is 19 residues long. The J segment lost 0 bases and the V segment lost 4 bases, leaving 15 bases of the junction unmatched. The CDR3 DNA follows: TGTGCCAGCAGCTCAAGCACAGGGGGCAAAGCCTACGTGAACACTGAAGCTTTCTTT. Residues: CASSSSTGGKAYVNTEAFF.

There are a few counts of this clone. The chain employs TRBV4-1 and TRBJ2-7; TRBD2 matches 13 bases. The CDR3 is 15 residues long. Germline-derived CDR1 and CDR2 are MGHRA and YSYEKL. V lost 6 bases to trimming and J lost 0 bases; unmatched junction nucleotides: 2. CDR3 nucleotides: TGCGCCAGCAGGCGGACTAGCGGGGGCTCCTACGAGCAGTACTTC. Its translation: CASRRTSGGSYEQYF.

V is TRBV7-9 and J is TRBJ2-1; 7 nucleotides agree with TRBD1. This CDR3 is built from 16 residues. The ends lost 1 base at V and 2 bases at J; junction bases unmatched: 5. Germline V gene sequence: CDR1 SEHNR, CDR2 FQNEAQ (reference sequence). CDR3 coding DNA: TGTGCCAGCAGCTTAGATCAGGGGGTCACCTACAATGAGCAGTTCTTC. It codes for CASSLDQGVTYNEQFF.

The V gene is TRBV6-5, the J gene TRBJ1-3; the D gene is possibly TRBD1 (6 bases). The germline CDR1 and CDR2 sequences are MNHEY and SVGAGI. This CDR3 has 13 residues. Trimming removed 6 bases at V and 11 bases at J, with 17 bases between. CDR3 bases: TGTGCCAGCAGCGTTACGAGGGGGGGGTCCATATATTTT. Its protein is CASSVTRGGSIYF.

In its sample, this clone was seen once. This chain connects TRBV19 to TRBJ2-7; TRBD1 aligns across 8 bases. Losses at the gene ends were 5 bases for V and 0 bases for J; bases not matched to a gene: 3. The CDR3 is 14 residues long. Germline V gene sequence: CDR1 LNHDA, CDR2 SQIVND (reference sequence). CDR3 residues: CASSLGQVSYEQYF. The CDR3 DNA follows: TGTGCCAGTAGTCTGGGACAGGTCTCCTACGAGCAGTACTTC.

This clone was detected a few times. The chain joins TRBV13 to TRBJ2-3; 13 nucleotides match TRBD2. In germline, CDR1 is PRHDT, CDR2 FYEKMQ (reference sequence). The CDR3 runs 16 residues. The J segment lost 5 bases and the V segment lost 5 bases, leaving 7 bases of the junction unmatched. The CDR3: CASSPLAGGRVDTQYF. The CDR3 region has the DNA TGTGCCAGCAGCCCACTAGCGGGGGGGCGAGTAGATACGCAGTATTTT.

The count of this clone is one. The V gene is TRBV6-5, the J gene TRBJ2-3; perhaps TRBD2 as D (6 bases). The CDR3 has 13 residues. Germline V gene data show CDR1 as MNHEY and CDR2 as SVGAGI. V was shortened by 6 bases and J by 4 bases, with 11 bases between the two germline ends. Here the CDR3 DNA reads TGTGCCAGCAGATCGGGGGTGGCAGATACGCAGTATTTT. Its translation is CASRSGVADTQYF.

This chain connects TRBV19 to TRBJ1-2, with 7 bases identical to TRBD1. The V and J ends lost 4 bases and 4 bases, in that order; junction bases with no gene match: 9. CDR1 is LNHDA, CDR2 SQIVND, per germline (reference sequence). CDR3 size: 15 residues. CDR3 nucleotide sequence: TGTGCCAGTAGTACCCCTCAGACAGGGTTCTATGGCTACACCTTC. This codes for CASSTPQTGFYGYTF.

The chain joins TRBV5-1 to TRBJ1-2; TRBD1 matches at 8 bases. Looked up from germline, CDR1 is SGHRS and CDR2 is YFSETQ. The CDR3 runs 15 residues. Germline trimming cut 0 bases from V and 4 bases from J; bases unmatched to any gene: 5. Here the CDR3 DNA reads TGCGCCAGCAGCTTGGGGACAGGGATTAGCTATGGCTACACCTTC. Protein: CASSLGTGISYGYTF.

This clone has only a few counts. The V gene is TRBV7-9, the J gene TRBJ1-4; possibly TRBD1 for D (6 bases). The germline V and J ends were trimmed by 9 bases and 8 bases, with 16 bases remaining between them. Per germline, CDR1 SEHNR and CDR2 FQNEAQ (reference sequence). The CDR3 loop spans 13 amino acids. As DNA, the CDR3 is TGTGCCAGATACAGGGTGGGTTGGGAAAAACTGTTTTTT. This encodes CARYRVGWEKLFF.

V usage is TRBV7-9 and J usage is TRBJ2-5; 7 nucleotides match TRBD2. Germline CDR1 is SEHNR and CDR2 is FQNEAQ (reference sequence). CDR3 length: 15 residues. Losses at the gene ends were 1 base for V and 2 bases for J; bases not matched to a gene: 4. The chain's CDR3 is CASSLGSGKQETQYF. The CDR3 DNA follows: TGTGCCAGCAGCTTAGGGAGCGGGAAGCAAGAGACCCAGTACTTC.

The chain is built from TRBV29-1 and TRBJ2-7; 9 nucleotides agree with TRBD1. Germline lookup yields CDR1 SQVTM and CDR2 ANQGSEA. V lost 6 bases, J lost 0 bases, and 6 bases stayed unmatched. There are 14 residues in the CDR3. As DNA, the CDR3 is TGCAGCGTCGCGACAGGGGGGAGCTCCTACGAGCAGTACTTC. It translates to CSVATGGSSYEQYF.

V is TRBV6-1 and J is TRBJ1-6, with unresolved D. The CDR3 length is 13 residues. Trimming removed 1 base from V and 7 bases from J, with 5 bases in between. Germline V CDR1 and CDR2: MNHNS, SASEGT. CDR3 residues: CASSEGANSPLHF. CDR3 DNA sequence: TGTGCCAGCAGTGAAGGAGCAAATTCACCCCTCCACTTT.

The gene calls are TRBV6-6 and TRBJ2-7; 13 bases match TRBD2. This CDR3 spans 14 amino acids. The J segment lost 2 bases and the V segment lost 5 bases, leaving 0 bases of the junction unmatched. Germline-derived CDR1 and CDR2 are MNHNY and SVGAGI (reference sequence). The CDR3 region is CASSGTSGTYEQYF. The DNA for the CDR3 is TGTGCCAGCAGTGGGACTAGCGGGACCTACGAGCAGTACTTC.

The CDR3 here is CASSVGQQGGRNEQFF. CDR3 bases: TGTGCCAGCAGCGTCGGTCAACAGGGGGGGCGAAATGAGCAGTTCTTC. This sequence joins TRBV9 and TRBJ2-1; tentative D call: TRBD1 (8 bases). The ends were cut back, 2 bases at V and 7 bases at J, with 19 bases in the middle. The CDR3 loop spans 16 amino acids. Germline V gene sequence: CDR1 SGDLS, CDR2 YYNGEE.

In regard to this clone: One end of the junction varies from germline; a read error may be responsible. CDR3 sequence (DNA): TGCAGTGCTAGTAGTGGGGACAGGTCTCTTTTATTT. This sequence encodes CSASSGDRSLLF. The chain carries TRBV20-1 and TRBJ2-3, with 8 bases identical to TRBD1. The CDR3 totals 12 residues. The germline CDR1 and CDR2 sequences are DFQATT and SNEGSKA (reference sequence).